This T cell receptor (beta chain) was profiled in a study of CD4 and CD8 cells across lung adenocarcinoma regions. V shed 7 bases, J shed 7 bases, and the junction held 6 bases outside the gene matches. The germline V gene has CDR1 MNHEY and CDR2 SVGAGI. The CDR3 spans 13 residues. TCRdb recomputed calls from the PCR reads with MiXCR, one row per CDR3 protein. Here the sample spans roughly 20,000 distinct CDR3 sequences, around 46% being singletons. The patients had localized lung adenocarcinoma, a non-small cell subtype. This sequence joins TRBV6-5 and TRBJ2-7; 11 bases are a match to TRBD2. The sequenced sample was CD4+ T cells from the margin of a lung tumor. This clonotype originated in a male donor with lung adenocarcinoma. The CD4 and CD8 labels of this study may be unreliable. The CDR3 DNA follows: TGTGCCAGCAAGTTAGCGGGAGGGGATGAGCAGTACTTC. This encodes CASKLAGGDEQYF.